The source of this TCR beta chain is a study of CD8 T cells in ankylosing spondylitis. Study outcomes and limitations: Disease-linked clones reportedly concentrated significantly in matched ankylosing spondylitis synovial fluid. Disease-linked clones were found to be CD8+ and relatively rare in peripheral blood. In ankylosing spondylitis blood, a motif of about eight highly homologous TCR beta variants appeared characteristic. Several of the motif variants were reported before in synovial fluid and blood from reactive arthritis.

Quantitative 5'-RACE was performed with molecular barcodes, and it yielded the TCR beta libraries. TCRdb re-derived calls from the 5' RACE reads in MiXCR, one entry per CDR3 protein. The table records roughly 220,000 distinct CDR3 sequences, 15% to 20% of them present only once. V lost 10 bases and J lost 3, with 15 bases in between. The length of the CDR3 is 13 residues. The germline gives CDR1 MDHEN, CDR2 SYDVKM. To note about this clonotype: Its target is unknown.

Sample: blood, either unsorted or a sorted T cell fraction (not recorded which). The TCR comes from a male donor with ankylosing spondylitis. V usage is TRBV28 and J usage is TRBJ1-1; a weak D match, TRBD1 (6 bases). DNA for the CDR3: TGTGCCACCGGACCACAGGGATACACTGAAGCTTTCTTT. Translated: CATGPQGYTEAFF.